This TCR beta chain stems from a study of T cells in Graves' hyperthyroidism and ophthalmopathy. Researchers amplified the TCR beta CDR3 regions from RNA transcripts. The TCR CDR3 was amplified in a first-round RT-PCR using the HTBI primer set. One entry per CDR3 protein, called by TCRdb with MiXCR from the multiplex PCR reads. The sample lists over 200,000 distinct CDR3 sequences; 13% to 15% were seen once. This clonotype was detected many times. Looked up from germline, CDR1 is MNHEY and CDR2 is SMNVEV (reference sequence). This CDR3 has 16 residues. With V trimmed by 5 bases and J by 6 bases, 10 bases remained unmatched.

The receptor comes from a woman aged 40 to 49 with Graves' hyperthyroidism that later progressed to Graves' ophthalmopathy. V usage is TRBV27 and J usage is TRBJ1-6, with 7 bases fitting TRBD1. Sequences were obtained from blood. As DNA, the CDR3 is TGTGCCAGCAGTCCCCTCGGGAGGGGGCTTAATTCACCCCTCCACTTT. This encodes CASSPLGRGLNSPLHF.